The TCR beta chain under discussion was sequenced for a study of T cells after yellow fever vaccination. Overall study results and limits: It was the secondary response that reached its peak faster, day 5 versus 15, but it was weaker. Reappearance after the booster was observed for most primary-vaccination clones (roughly 97% CD4, about 91% CD8).

To note about this clonotype: Antigen unknown.

Germline loops: CDR1 SGHAT, CDR2 FQNNGV. This CDR3 is 14 amino acids long. The germline V and J ends were trimmed by 1 base and 9 bases, with 10 bases remaining between them. TCRdb reanalysed the 5' RACE reads using MiXCR and keeps one entry per CDR3 protein. The repertoire holds around 110,000 distinct CDR3 sequences, with around 8% as singletons. The receptor was derived from a man aged 25 to 40 who received the YFV17D yellow fever vaccine. The rearrangement joins TRBV11-2 to TRBJ1-6; D is unclear. Sequences were derived from CD8+ T cells sorted from PBMCs, sampled 45 days after the yellow fever booster vaccination. The CDR3 coding sequence is TGTGCCAGCAGCTTAGTTGGAGGAGGTTCACCCCTCCACTTT. Translated, it gives CASSLVGGGSPLHF. Filled out from reference TRBV11-2 and TRBJ1-6, the complete variable domain reads EAGVAQSPRYKIIEKRQSVAFWCNPISGHATLYWYQQILGQGPKLLIQFQNNGVVDDSQLPKDRFSAERLKGVDSTLKIQPAKLEDSAVYLCASSLVGGGSPLHFGNGTRLTVT.